These T cell receptor beta chains were read from a single sample in a study of CXCR3-negative and CXCR3-positive naive CD8 T cells. TCRdb re-called the 5' RACE reads; every CDR3 protein appears as one record, without DNA. Recorded for this sample: 45,000 to 55,000 distinct CDR3 sequences. The material sequenced was memory CD8+ T cells from blood. Every receptor here comes from a human donor in good health. Some clones in this sample may be carry-over from other donors' samples. Each CDR3 is given with its conserved first and last residue. Part of the rows lack a size; the others show once, few, many or a class for expanded clones.

TRBJ2-1 | TRBV3-1 | - | CASSQTTSGRSYNEQFF
TRBJ1-1 | TRBV20-1 | - | CSAQFDRMNTEAFF
TRBJ2-5 | TRBV4-2 | medium-sized | CASSQTAGRTSGKETQYF
TRBJ2-2 | TRBV7-9 | - | CANPPAANTGELFF
TRBJ1-2 | TRBV28 | - | CASSQTGFYGYTF
TRBJ2-7 | TRBV6-5 | - | CASSFSDRPPYEQYF
TRBJ2-1 | TRBV27 | - | CASSLSGTAEFF
TRBJ2-2 | TRBV6-1 | - | CASSEGTDTGELFF
TRBJ2-3 | TRBV29-1 | - | CSVKGYSPDTQYF
TRBJ2-1 | TRBV20-1 | - | CSARDTSGGQFF
TRBJ2-1 | TRBV20-1 | - | CSARGIGSGDYNEQFF
TRBJ2-3 | TRBV13 | - | CASTRRTGRDTQYF
TRBJ2-7 | TRBV28 | - | CATHLDNYEQYF
TRBJ2-7 | TRBV5-1 | - | CASSLVASYEQYF
TRBJ1-2 | TRBV12-3/TRBV12-4 | - | CASAPLGGPYGYTF
TRBJ2-2 | TRBV6-5 | - | CASSYSRAGTGELFF
TRBJ2-3 | TRBV5-4 | - | CASSRSGGTTQYF
TRBJ2-7 | TRBV6-5 | - | CASSQGQLGVDEQYF
TRBJ2-1 | TRBV18 | - | CASSPGLAGDGEQFF
TRBJ1-5 | TRBV6-5 | - | CASSYSEGGNQPKHF
TRBJ2-7 | TRBV12-3/TRBV12-4 | - | CASSLYGQDVNEQYF
TRBJ1-5 | TRBV20-1 | - | CSAVHPGQGNQPQHF
TRBJ1-6 | TRBV4-1 | - | CASIQQGASSPLHF
TRBJ1-5 | TRBV28 | - | CASSLFLEINQPQHF
TRBJ1-1 | TRBV20-1 | - | CSASRQVVEYSTEAFF
TRBJ2-7 | TRBV20-1 | - | CSASSERGSSYEQYF
TRBJ2-7 | TRBV7-3 | - | CASSMGLAESYEQYF
TRBJ2-2 | TRBV27 | - | CASRPWEQGASGELFF
TRBJ2-1 | TRBV10-1 | - | CASRPARENNEQFF
TRBJ2-7 | TRBV7-2 | - | CASSSRGQKPRAYEQYF
TRBJ2-1 | TRBV7-9 | - | CASSLVPGEGDEQFF
TRBJ2-7 | TRBV12-3/TRBV12-4 | - | CASSLSRGSGQLSYEQYF
TRBJ2-1 | TRBV14 | - | CASSQSGRGSYNEQFF
TRBJ2-7 | TRBV3-1 | - | CASSHSYEQYF
TRBJ2-1 | TRBV7-9 | - | CATSRETSYNEQFF
TRBJ2-2 | TRBV19 | - | CASKPGVAGELFF
TRBJ2-7 | TRBV6-2/TRBV6-3 | - | CASSPRQVPGEQYF
TRBJ2-2 | TRBV28 | - | CASSTLGGARRSSGELFF
TRBJ2-5 | TRBV2 | - | CASSDGETQYF
TRBJ2-1 | TRBV29-1 | - | CSVDGLANEQFF
TRBJ2-1 | TRBV20-1 | - | CSGGTGDHNEQFF
TRBJ1-1 | TRBV2 | - | CASSEGLATDTEAFF
TRBJ2-1 | TRBV6-5 | - | CASSYISGGNEQFF
TRBJ1-1 | TRBV15 | - | CATSRDLGESSTEAFF
TRBJ2-1 | TRBV20-1 | - | CSARPPAEYNEQFF
TRBJ2-1 | TRBV12-3/TRBV12-4 | - | CASSFPGQDYNEQFF
TRBJ2-2 | TRBV12-3/TRBV12-4 | - | CASSPGQGARTGRNTGELFF
TRBJ1-4 | TRBV27 | - | CASSFTGGHEKLFF
TRBJ1-2 | TRBV6-2/TRBV6-3 | - | CASSLGQVSGYTF
TRBJ2-7 | TRBV12-3/TRBV12-4 | - | CASSPGLISYEQYF
TRBJ2-1 | TRBV25-1 | - | CASSEFPTSGVDEQFF
TRBJ2-6 | TRBV7-6 | - | CASSSGGTSGANVLTF